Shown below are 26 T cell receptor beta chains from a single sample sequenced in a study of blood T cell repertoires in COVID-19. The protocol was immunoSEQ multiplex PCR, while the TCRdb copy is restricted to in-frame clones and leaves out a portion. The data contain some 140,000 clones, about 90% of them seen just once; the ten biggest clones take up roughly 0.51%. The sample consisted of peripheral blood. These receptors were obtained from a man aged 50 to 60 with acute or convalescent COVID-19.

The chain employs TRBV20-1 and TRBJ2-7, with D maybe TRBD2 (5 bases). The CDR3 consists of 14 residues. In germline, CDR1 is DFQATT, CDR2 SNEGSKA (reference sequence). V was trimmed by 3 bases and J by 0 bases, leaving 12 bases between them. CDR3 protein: CSASNSEISYEQYF. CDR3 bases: TGCAGTGCTAGTAATAGCGAAATCTCCTACGAGCAGTACTTC.

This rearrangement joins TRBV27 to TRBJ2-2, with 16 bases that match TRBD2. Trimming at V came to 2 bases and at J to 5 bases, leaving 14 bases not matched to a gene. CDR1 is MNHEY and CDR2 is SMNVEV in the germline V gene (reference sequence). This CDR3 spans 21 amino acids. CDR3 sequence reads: CASSLVPRGLAGGRSTGELFF. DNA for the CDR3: TGTGCCAGCAGTTTAGTTCCCAGGGGACTAGCGGGAGGGCGGAGTACCGGGGAGCTGTTTTTT.

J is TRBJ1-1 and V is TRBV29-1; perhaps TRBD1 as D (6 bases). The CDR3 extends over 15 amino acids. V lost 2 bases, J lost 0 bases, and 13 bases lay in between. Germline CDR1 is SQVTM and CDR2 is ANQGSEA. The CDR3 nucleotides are TGCAGCGTTGAAAGGGCAGGGGATATGAACACTGAAGCTTTCTTT. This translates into CSVERAGDMNTEAFF.

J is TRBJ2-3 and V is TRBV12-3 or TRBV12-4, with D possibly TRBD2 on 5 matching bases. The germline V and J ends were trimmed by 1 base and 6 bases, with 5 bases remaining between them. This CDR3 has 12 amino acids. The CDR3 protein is CASSLGGDTQYF. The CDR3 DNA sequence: TGTGCCAGCAGTTTAGGCGGGGATACGCAGTATTTT.

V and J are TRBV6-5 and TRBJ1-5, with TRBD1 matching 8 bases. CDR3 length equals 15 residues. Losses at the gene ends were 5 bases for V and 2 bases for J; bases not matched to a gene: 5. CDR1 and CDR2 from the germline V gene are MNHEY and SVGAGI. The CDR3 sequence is CASSRQGLGNQPQHF. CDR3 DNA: TGTGCCAGCAGTCGACAGGGGCTGGGCAATCAGCCCCAGCATTTT.

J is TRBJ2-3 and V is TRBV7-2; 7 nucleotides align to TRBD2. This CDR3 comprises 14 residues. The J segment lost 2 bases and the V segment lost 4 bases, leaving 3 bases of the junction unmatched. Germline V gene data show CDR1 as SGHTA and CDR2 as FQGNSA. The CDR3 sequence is CASSSGLVTDTQYF. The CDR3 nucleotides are TGTGCCAGCAGCTCCGGACTAGTCACAGATACGCAGTATTTT.

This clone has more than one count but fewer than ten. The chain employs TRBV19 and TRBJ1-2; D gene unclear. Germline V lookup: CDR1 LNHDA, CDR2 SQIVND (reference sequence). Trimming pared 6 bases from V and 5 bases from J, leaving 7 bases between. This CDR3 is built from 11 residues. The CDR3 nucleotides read TGTGCCAGTAGACATGTGTATGGCTACACCTTC. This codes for CASRHVYGYTF. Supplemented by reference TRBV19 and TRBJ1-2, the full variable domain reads DGGITQSPKYLFRKEGQNVTLSCEQNLNHDAMYWYRQDPGQGLRLIYYSQIVNDFQKGDIAEGYSVSREKKESFPLTVTSAQKNPTAFYLCASRHVYGYTFGSGTRLTVV.

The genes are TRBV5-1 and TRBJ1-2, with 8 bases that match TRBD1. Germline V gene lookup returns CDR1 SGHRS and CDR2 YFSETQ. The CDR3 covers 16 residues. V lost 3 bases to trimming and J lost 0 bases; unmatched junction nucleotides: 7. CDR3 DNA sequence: TGCGCCAGCAGCTCGGGACAGGACTCAGCTAACTATGGCTACACCTTC. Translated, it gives CASSSGQDSANYGYTF.

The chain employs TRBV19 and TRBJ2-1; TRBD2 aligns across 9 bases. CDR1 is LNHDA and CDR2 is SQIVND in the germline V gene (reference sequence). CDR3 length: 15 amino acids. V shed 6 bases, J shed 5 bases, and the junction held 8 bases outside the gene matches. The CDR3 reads CASSPIAGAHNEQFF. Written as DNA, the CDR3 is TGTGCCAGTAGCCCCATAGCGGGGGCGCACAATGAGCAGTTCTTC.

CDR3 region: CASSLRLAGYEQYF. The CDR3 nucleotides are TGTGCCAGCAGTTTACGTCTAGCGGGATACGAGCAGTACTTC. The chain couples TRBV27 to TRBJ2-7; 9 nucleotides line up with TRBD2. The trim removed 2 bases at V and 4 bases at J, leaving 3 bases unmatched. This CDR3 contains 14 residues. Looked up from germline, CDR1 is MNHEY and CDR2 is SMNVEV (reference sequence).

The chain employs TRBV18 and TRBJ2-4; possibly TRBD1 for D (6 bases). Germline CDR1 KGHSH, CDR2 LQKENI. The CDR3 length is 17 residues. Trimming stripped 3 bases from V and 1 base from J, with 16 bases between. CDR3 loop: CASSPRSPGAAKNIQYF. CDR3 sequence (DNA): TGTGCCAGCTCACCGCGTAGCCCAGGGGCGGCCAAAAACATTCAGTACTTC. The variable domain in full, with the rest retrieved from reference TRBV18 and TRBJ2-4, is NAGVMQNPRHLVRRRGQEARLRCSPMKGHSHVYWYRQLPEEGLKFMVYLQKENIIDESGMPKERFSAEFPKEGPSILRIQQVVRGDSAAYFCASSPRSPGAAKNIQYFGAGTRLSVL.

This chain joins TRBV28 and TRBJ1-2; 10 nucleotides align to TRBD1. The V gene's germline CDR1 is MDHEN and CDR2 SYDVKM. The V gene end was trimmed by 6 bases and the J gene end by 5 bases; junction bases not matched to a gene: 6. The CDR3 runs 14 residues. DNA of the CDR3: TGTGCCAGCAGGACTCTGGGACAGGGGTATGGCTACACCTTC. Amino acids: CASRTLGQGYGYTF.

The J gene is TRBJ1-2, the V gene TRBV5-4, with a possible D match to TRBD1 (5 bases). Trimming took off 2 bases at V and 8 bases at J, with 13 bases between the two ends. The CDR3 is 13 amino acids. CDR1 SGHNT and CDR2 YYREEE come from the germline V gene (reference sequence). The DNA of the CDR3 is TGTGCCAGCAGCTTAGATGGGGCCTACGGCTACACCTTC. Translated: CASSLDGAYGYTF.

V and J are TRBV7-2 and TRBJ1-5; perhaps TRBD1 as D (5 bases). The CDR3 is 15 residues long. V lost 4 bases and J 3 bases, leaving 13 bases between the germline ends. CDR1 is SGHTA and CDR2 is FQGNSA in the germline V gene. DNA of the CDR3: TGTGCCAGCAGCTCGCGGGACGGTCCCAATCAGCCCCAGCATTTT. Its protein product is CASSSRDGPNQPQHF. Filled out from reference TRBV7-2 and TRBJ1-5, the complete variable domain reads GAGVSQSPSNKVTEKGKDVELRCDPISGHTALYWYRQSLGQGLEFLIYFQGNSAPDKSGLPSDRFSAERTGGSVSTLTIQRTQQEDSAVYLCASSSRDGPNQPQHFGDGTRLSIL.

Here the CDR3 DNA reads TGCGCCAGCAGCCAAGACCCGCCCAGGGGGTTAGGTCAGCCCCAGCATTTT. Amino acid sequence: CASSQDPPRGLGQPQHF. V usage is TRBV4-3 and J usage is TRBJ1-5; TRBD1 matches at 7 bases. J was trimmed by 6 bases and V by 0 bases; bases with no gene match: 11. This CDR3 is 17 amino acids long. Germline CDR1 LGHNA, CDR2 YSLEER.

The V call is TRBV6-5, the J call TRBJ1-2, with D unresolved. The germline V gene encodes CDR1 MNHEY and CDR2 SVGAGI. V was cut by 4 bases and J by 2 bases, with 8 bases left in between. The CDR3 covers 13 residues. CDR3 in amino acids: CASSSRENYGYTF. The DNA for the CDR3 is TGTGCCAGCAGTTCCCGGGAAAACTATGGCTACACCTTC.

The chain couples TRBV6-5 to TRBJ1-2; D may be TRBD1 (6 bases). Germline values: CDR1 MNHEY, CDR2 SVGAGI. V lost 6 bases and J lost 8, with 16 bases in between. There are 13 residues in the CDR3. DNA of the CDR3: TGTGCCAGCAGGGCAGGGCCAGGGGAAGGCTACACCTTC. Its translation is CASRAGPGEGYTF.

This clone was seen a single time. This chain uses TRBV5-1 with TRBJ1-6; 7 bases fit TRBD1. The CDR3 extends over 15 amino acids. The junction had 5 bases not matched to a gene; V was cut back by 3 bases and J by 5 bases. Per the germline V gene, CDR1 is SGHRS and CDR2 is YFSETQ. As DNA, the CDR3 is TGCGCCAGCAGCTACCGGACAGGAGATAATTCACCCCTCCACTTT. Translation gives CASSYRTGDNSPLHF.

The CDR3 loop reads CASSPGLAGGVGYNEQFF. DNA of the CDR3: TGTGCCAGCAGTCCGGGACTAGCGGGGGGGGTTGGCTACAATGAGCAGTTCTTC. The rearrangement links TRBV28 to TRBJ2-1, with 16 bases identical to TRBD2. CDR1 and CDR2 from the germline V gene are MDHEN and SYDVKM. The length of the CDR3 is 18 residues. J gave up 3 bases and V 5 bases, and 7 bases lay outside the gene matches.

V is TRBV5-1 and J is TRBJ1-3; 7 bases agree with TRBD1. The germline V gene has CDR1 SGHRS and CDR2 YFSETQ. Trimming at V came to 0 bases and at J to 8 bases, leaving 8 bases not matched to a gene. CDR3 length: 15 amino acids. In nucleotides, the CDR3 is TGCGCCAGCAGCTTGGGACAGGGCGTTGAATACACCATATATTTT. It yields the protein CASSLGQGVEYTIYF.

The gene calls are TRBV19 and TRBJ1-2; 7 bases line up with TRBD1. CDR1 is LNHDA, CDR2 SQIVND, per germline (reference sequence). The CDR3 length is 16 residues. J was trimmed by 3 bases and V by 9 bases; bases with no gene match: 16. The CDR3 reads CASSPPRTGLDYGYTF. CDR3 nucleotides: TGTGCCAGCAGTCCCCCCAGGACAGGATTGGACTATGGCTACACCTTC.

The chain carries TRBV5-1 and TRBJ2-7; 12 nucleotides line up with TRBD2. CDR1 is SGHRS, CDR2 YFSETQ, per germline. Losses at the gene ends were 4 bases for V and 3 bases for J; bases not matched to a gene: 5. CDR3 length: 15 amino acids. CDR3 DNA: TGCGCCAGCAGCATGGGACTAGCGGGCATCTACGAGCAGTACTTC. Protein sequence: CASSMGLAGIYEQYF.

The CDR3: CASSPGDGYTF. CDR3 nucleotides: TGTGCCAGCAGTCCCGGTGATGGCTACACCTTC. The rearrangement links TRBV28 to TRBJ1-2; D gene ambiguous. Trimming removed 5 bases from V and 6 bases from J, with 7 bases in between. CDR1 is MDHEN, CDR2 SYDVKM, per germline. CDR3 length equals 11 residues.

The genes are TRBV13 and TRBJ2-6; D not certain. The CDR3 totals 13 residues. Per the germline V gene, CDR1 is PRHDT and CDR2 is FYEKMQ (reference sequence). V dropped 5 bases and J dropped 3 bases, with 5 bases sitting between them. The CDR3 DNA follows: TGTGCCAGCAGCCTTCGTGGGGCCAACGTCCTGACTTTC. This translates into CASSLRGANVLTF.

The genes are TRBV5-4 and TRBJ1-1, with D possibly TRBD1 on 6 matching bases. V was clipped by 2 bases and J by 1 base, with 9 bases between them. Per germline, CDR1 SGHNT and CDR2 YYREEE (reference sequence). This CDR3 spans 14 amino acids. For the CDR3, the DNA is TGTGCCAGCAGCTTAGCAGGGGCGAACACTGAAGCTTTCTTT. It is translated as CASSLAGANTEAFF.

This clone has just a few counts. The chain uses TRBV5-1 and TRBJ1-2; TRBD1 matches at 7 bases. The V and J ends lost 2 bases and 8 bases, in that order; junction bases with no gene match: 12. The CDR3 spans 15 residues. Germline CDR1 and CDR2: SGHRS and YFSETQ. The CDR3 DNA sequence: TGCGCCAGCAGCTTTCTACCGGGACAGAGTGGCGGCTACACCTTC. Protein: CASSFLPGQSGGYTF.